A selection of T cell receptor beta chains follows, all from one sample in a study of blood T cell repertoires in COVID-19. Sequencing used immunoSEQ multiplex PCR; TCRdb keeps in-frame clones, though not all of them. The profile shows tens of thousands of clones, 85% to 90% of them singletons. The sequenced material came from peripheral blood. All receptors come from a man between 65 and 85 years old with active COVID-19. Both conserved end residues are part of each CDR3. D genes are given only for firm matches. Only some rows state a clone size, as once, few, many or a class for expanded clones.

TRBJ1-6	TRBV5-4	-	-	CASSLAGGGSYNSPLHF	TGTGCCAGCAGCTTGGCTGGGGGGGGCTCCTATAATTCACCCCTCCACTTT
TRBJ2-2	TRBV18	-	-	CASSPQASNTGELFF	TGTGCCAGCTCACCGCAAGCGTCAAACACCGGGGAGCTGTTTTTT
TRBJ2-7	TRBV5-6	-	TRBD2	CASRRLAGYEQYF	TGTGCCAGCCGAAGACTAGCGGGTTACGAGCAGTACTTC
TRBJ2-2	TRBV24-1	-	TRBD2	CATSDLSTSGRASGELFF	TGTGCCACCAGTGATTTGAGTACTAGCGGGAGGGCCTCCGGGGAGCTGTTTTTT
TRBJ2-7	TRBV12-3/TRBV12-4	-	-	CASGQVYEQYF	TGTGCCAGCGGACAAGTCTACGAGCAGTACTTC
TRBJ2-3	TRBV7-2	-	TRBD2	CASSRGGGTSLADTQYF	TGTGCCAGCAGCAGGGGGGGTGGGACTAGTCTCGCAGATACGCAGTATTTT
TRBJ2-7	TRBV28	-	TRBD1	CASSSLSQGVPYEQYF	TGTGCCAGCAGCTCTTTAAGTCAGGGGGTCCCCTACGAGCAGTACTTC
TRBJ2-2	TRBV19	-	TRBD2	CASSILGGGSGSDYTGELFF	TGTGCCAGTAGTATTCTAGGAGGAGGTAGCGGGAGTGATTACACCGGGGAGCTGTTTTTT
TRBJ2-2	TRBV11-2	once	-	CASSFFTGELFF	TGTGCCAGCAGCTTCTTCACCGGGGAGCTGTTTTTT
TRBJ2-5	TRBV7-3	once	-	CASSRVPQETQYF	TGTGCCAGCAGCCGAGTGCCACAAGAGACCCAGTACTTC
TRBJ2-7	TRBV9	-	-	CASSVADRGGVYEQYF	TGTGCCAGCAGCGTAGCCGACAGGGGAGGGGTGTACGAGCAGTACTTC
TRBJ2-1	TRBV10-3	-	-	CAISETSGNEQFF	TGTGCCATCAGTGAGACCTCCGGGAATGAGCAGTTCTTC
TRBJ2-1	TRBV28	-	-	CASSGGSWVISYNEQFF	TGTGCCAGCAGTGGGGGGTCGTGGGTTATTTCCTACAATGAGCAGTTCTTC
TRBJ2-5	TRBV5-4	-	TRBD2	CASSLPVAGGLETQYF	TGTGCCAGCAGCCTCCCCGTTGCGGGAGGTTTGGAGACCCAGTACTTC
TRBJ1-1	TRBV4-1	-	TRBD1	CASSYPTGTEAFF	TGCGCCAGCAGCTACCCGACAGGGACCGAAGCTTTCTTT
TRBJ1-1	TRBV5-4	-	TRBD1	CASSRDSIEAFF	TGTGCCAGCAGCCGGGACAGCATAGAAGCTTTCTTT
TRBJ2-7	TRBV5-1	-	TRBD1	CASGGQGFDEQYF	TGCGCCAGCGGCGGACAGGGATTTGACGAGCAGTACTTC
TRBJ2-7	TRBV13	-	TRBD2	CASSLGQRTSGYEQYF	TGTGCCAGCAGCTTAGGCCAGAGGACTAGCGGGTACGAGCAGTACTTC
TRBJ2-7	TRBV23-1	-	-	CASSPRTSVF	TGCGCCAGCAGTCCCCGGACTTCTGTATTC
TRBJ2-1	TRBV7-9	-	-	CASSLDEQIRLQNEQFF	TGTGCCAGCAGCTTAGATGAGCAAATCAGGCTACAGAATGAGCAGTTCTTC
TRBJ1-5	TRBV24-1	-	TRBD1	CATSRGQSNQPQHF	TGTGCCACCAGCAGGGGACAGAGCAATCAGCCCCAGCATTTT
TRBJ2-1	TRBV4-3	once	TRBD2	CASSHRTSGRSGEQFF	TGCGCCAGCAGCCATAGGACCAGCGGGAGATCCGGTGAGCAGTTCTTC
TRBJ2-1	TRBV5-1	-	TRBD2	CASSWGLAGYDEQFF	TGCGCCAGCAGCTGGGGACTAGCGGGTTATGATGAGCAGTTCTTC
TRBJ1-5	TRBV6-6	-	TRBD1	CASSYQTGGNQPQHF	TGTGCCAGCAGTTACCAGACAGGGGGCAATCAGCCCCAGCATTTT
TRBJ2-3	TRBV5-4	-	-	CASSLSPSHTQYF	TGTGCCAGCAGCTTGTCTCCTTCCCATACGCAGTATTTT
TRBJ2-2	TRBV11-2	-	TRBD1	CASSLGPTGGSSGELFF	TGTGCCAGCAGCTTAGGCCCGACAGGGGGTAGTAGCGGGGAGCTGTTTTTT
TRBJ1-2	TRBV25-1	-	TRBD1	CASSDRGTGYGYTF	TGTGCCAGCAGTGACCGGGGGACAGGCTATGGCTACACCTTC
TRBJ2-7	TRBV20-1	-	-	CSARSGHEQYF	TGCAGTGCTAGGAGCGGGCACGAGCAGTACTTC
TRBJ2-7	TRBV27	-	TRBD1	CASRQGSASYEQYF	TGTGCCAGTCGACAGGGATCGGCCTCCTACGAGCAGTACTTC
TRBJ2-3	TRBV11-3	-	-	CASSRGRAEDTQYF	TGTGCCAGCAGCCGCGGGCGGGCTGAAGATACGCAGTATTTT
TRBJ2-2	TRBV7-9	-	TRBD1	CASSLRQGYLGGELFF	TGTGCCAGCAGCCTCCGACAGGGTTATTTAGGCGGGGAGCTGTTTTTT
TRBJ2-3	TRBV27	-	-	CASSLGLSDTQYF	TGTGCCAGCAGCCTAGGACTTTCCGATACGCAGTATTTT
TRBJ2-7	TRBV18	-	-	CASSLEGGGLVQYF	TGTGCCAGCTCACTGGAGGGGGGGGGCCTCGTACAGTACTTC
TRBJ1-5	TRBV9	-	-	CASSADSRNQPQHF	TGTGCCAGCAGCGCTGACAGCCGAAATCAGCCCCAGCATTTT
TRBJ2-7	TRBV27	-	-	CASSFRSVSYEQYF	TGTGCCAGCAGTTTCAGGTCGGTCTCCTACGAGCAGTACTTC
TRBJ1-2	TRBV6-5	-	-	CASSYSRSINYGYTF	TGTGCCAGCAGTTACTCGCGGTCTATAAACTATGGCTACACCTTC
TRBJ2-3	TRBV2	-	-	CASNPRGESTDTQYF	TGTGCCAGCAATCCCCGCGGGGAGAGCACAGATACGCAGTATTTT
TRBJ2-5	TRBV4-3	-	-	CASSQSHGWRETQYF	TGCGCCAGCAGCCAATCACACGGGTGGCGGGAGACCCAGTACTTC
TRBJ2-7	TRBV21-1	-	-	CASSNRGYEQYF	TGTGCCAGCAGCAATCGGGGCTACGAGCAGTACTTC
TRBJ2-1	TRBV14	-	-	CASSPRGQSYNEQFF	TGTGCCAGCAGTCCCAGGGGACAATCCTACAATGAGCAGTTCTTC
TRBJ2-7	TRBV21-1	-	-	CASSKEGESHYEQYF	TGTGCCAGCAGCAAAGAGGGGGAGTCACACTACGAGCAGTACTTC